This entry lists 22 T cell receptor beta chains sequenced from one sample in a study of CD8+CD57+ T cells in acquired aplastic anemia. Genomic DNA, the template, was used for profiling of the TCR beta VDJ and CDR3. Each CDR3 protein is one row after TCRdb ran MiXCR on the reads. The sample has 250,000 to 300,000 distinct CDR3 sequences, around 60% seen once. Specimen: sorted CD4+, CD8+, or CD8+CD57+ T cells (not recorded which) from PBMCs. All receptors come from a human donor with severe aplastic anemia or a healthy control (not recorded which).

V is TRBV7-2 and J is TRBJ2-5; D is unclear. V gave up 1 base and J gave up 5 bases, with 14 bases separating them. The CDR3 is 15 amino acids. Per the germline V gene, CDR1 is SGHTA and CDR2 is FQGNSA. The CDR3 reads CASSLVRRAQETQYF. Here the CDR3 DNA reads TGTGCCAGCAGCTTAGTCCGCCGGGCCCAGGAGACCCAGTACTTC. The whole variable domain, remainder taken from reference TRBV7-2 and TRBJ2-5, is GAGVSQSPSNKVTEKGKDVELRCDPISGHTALYWYRQSLGQGLEFLIYFQGNSAPDKSGLPSDRFSAERTGGSVSTLTIQRTQQEDSAVYLCASSLVRRAQETQYFGPGTRLLVL.

This clonotype was recorded many times. The genes are TRBV4-1 and TRBJ2-5; a possible D gene is TRBD2 (5 bases). Germline V gene sequence: CDR1 MGHRA, CDR2 YSYEKL. Trimming pared 4 bases from V and 3 bases from J, leaving 9 bases between. The CDR3 sequence is 13 residues long. The DNA of the CDR3 is TGCGCCAGCAGCCTCACGGGGAAAGAGACCCAGTACTTC. Amino acid sequence: CASSLTGKETQYF.

V gene TRBV15 combines with J gene TRBJ2-7; unclear D gene. The CDR3 has 13 amino acids. Germline lookup yields CDR1 LNHNV and CDR2 YYDKDF (reference sequence). Trimming pared 0 bases from V and 4 bases from J, leaving 7 bases between. The CDR3 region is CATSREIPYEQYF. DNA for the CDR3: TGTGCCACCAGCAGAGAAATCCCTTACGAGCAGTACTTC.

This chain connects TRBV7-8 to TRBJ2-5; D remains ambiguous. The CDR3 consists of 14 residues. Trimming took off 5 bases at V and 5 bases at J, with 15 bases between the two ends. In germline, CDR1 is SGHVS, CDR2 FQNEAQ. The CDR3 DNA sequence: TGTGCCAGCAGCCTCTGGACCCTCGGGGAGACCCAGTACTTC. Amino acids: CASSLWTLGETQYF. The full variable domain, in which reference TRBV7-8 and TRBJ2-5 provide the parts outside the CDR3, is GAGVSQSPRYKVAKRGQDVALRCDPISGHVSLFWYQQALGQGPEFLTYFQNEAQLDKSGLPSDRFFAERPEGSVSTLKIQRTQQEDSAVYLCASSLWTLGETQYFGPGTRLLVL.

CDR3 loop: CASSPGQGLYGYTF. CDR3 in DNA: TGTGCCAGCAGCCCTGGACAGGGACTATATGGCTACACCTTC. The chain has TRBV7-3 and TRBJ1-2, with 8 bases identical to TRBD1. Germline V gives CDR1 SGHTA, CDR2 FQGTGA. The V and J ends lost 5 bases and 5 bases, in that order; junction bases with no gene match: 7. The CDR3 spans 14 residues.

V usage is TRBV10-3 and J usage is TRBJ2-7, with D possibly matching TRBD2 (5 bases). CDR3 length: 13 amino acids. The V end lost 7 bases, the J end lost 5 bases, and 15 bases lay between the germline ends. Per germline, CDR1 ENHRY and CDR2 SYGVKD. CDR3 region: CAIKGGLADEQYF. Written as DNA, the CDR3 is TGTGCCATCAAGGGCGGGCTAGCTGACGAGCAGTACTTC.

CDR3 amino acids: CATSDPRTGIDNEQFF. CDR3 nucleotide sequence: TGTGCCACCAGTGATCCTCGGACAGGGATCGACAATGAGCAGTTCTTC. The chain uses TRBV24-1 and TRBJ2-1; 8 bases are a match to TRBD1. The CDR3 contains 16 residues. V lost 3 bases to trimming and J lost 5 bases; unmatched junction nucleotides: 8. Germline V CDR1 and CDR2: KGHDR, SFDVKD.

In its sample, this clonotype was seen many times. V and J are TRBV12-3 or TRBV12-4 and TRBJ1-1, with D possibly being TRBD1 (5 bases). The V gene lost 2 bases and the J gene lost 5 bases, with 15 bases spanning the gap. The CDR3 has 15 amino acids. CDR3 bases: TGTGCCAGCAGTTTATTCGGGCTTGGGGGAACTGAAGCTTTCTTT. It yields the protein CASSLFGLGGTEAFF.

Many counts were recorded for this clonotype. The V call is TRBV4-1, the J call TRBJ2-7; TRBD1 matches at 9 bases. Germline CDR1 is MGHRA and CDR2 is YSYEKL. The CDR3 runs 16 residues. V lost 3 bases to trimming and J lost 3 bases; unmatched junction nucleotides: 9. This CDR3 is CASSQERGQGNYEQYF. CDR3 nucleotides: TGCGCCAGCAGCCAGGAGAGGGGACAGGGAAACTACGAGCAGTACTTC.

The rearrangement links TRBV7-8 to TRBJ2-1, with D possibly matching TRBD2 (5 bases). The CDR3 is 16 residues long. V dropped 2 bases and J dropped 3 bases, with 14 bases sitting between them. Per germline, CDR1 SGHVS and CDR2 FQNEAQ. This chain's CDR3 is CASSLFEGISYNEQFF. CDR3 nucleotides: TGTGCCAGCAGCTTATTCGAGGGAATAAGCTACAATGAGCAGTTCTTC.

The table lists this clonotype with many counts. V is TRBV11-2 and J is TRBJ2-7; D may match TRBD1 or TRBD2 (6 bases each). The CDR3 consists of 15 residues. The V gene lost 5 bases and the J gene lost 6 bases, with 20 bases spanning the gap. The germline gives CDR1 SGHAT, CDR2 FQNNGV. In DNA, the CDR3 is TGTGCCAGCAGCCGAGGGGGAAGGGGAGCGGGCGAGCAGTACTTC. This sequence encodes CASSRGGRGAGEQYF.

This chain connects TRBV7-8 to TRBJ1-2; the D is unclear. Germline loops: CDR1 SGHVS, CDR2 FQNEAQ. CDR3 length equals 16 residues. Trimming pared 5 bases from V and 0 bases from J, leaving 16 bases between. The CDR3 loop reads CASSQLGLEANYGYTF. In DNA, the CDR3 is TGTGCCAGCAGCCAACTCGGGCTTGAAGCTAACTATGGCTACACCTTC. The full variable domain, its missing parts supplied by reference TRBV7-8 and TRBJ1-2, is GAGVSQSPRYKVAKRGQDVALRCDPISGHVSLFWYQQALGQGPEFLTYFQNEAQLDKSGLPSDRFFAERPEGSVSTLKIQRTQQEDSAVYLCASSQLGLEANYGYTFGSGTRLTVV.

This clonotype was seen at least ten times. J is TRBJ2-3 and V is TRBV7-6; TRBD1 or TRBD2 may be the D gene (5 bases each). This CDR3 has 13 residues. The germline V gene encodes CDR1 SGHVS and CDR2 FNYEAQ. The V and J ends lost 4 bases and 5 bases respectively, with 10 bases between them. This chain's CDR3 is CASSSYGGDTQYF. CDR3 in DNA: TGTGCCAGCAGCTCGTATGGGGGAGATACGCAGTATTTT.

This clonotype was seen a handful of times. V and J are TRBV20-1 and TRBJ1-2; D call uncertain. Germline assignment: CDR1 DFQATT and CDR2 SNEGSKA (reference sequence). Trimming stripped 0 bases from V and 4 bases from J, with 12 bases between. The length of the CDR3 is 14 residues. CDR3 loop: CSARDLRQLYGYTF. DNA of the CDR3: TGCAGTGCTAGAGATCTACGGCAGCTCTATGGCTACACCTTC.

This sequence joins TRBV7-2 and TRBJ2-3; TRBD1 matches at 7 bases. CDR3 length: 14 residues. The V and J ends lost 5 bases and 1 base, in that order; junction bases with no gene match: 3. Germline V CDR1 and CDR2: SGHTA, FQGNSA. The DNA for the CDR3 is TGTGCCAGCAGCCAGCAGGGGGGCACAGATACGCAGTATTTT. Protein sequence: CASSQQGGTDTQYF.

This chain joins TRBV2 and TRBJ2-5, with 8 bases fitting TRBD1. Germline V gene data show CDR1 as SNHLY and CDR2 as FYNNEI. Trimming at V came to 1 base and at J to 5 bases, leaving 6 bases not matched to a gene. CDR3 size: 15 residues. The CDR3 sequence: CASSEGGQGAETQYF. DNA of the CDR3: TGTGCCAGCAGTGAAGGGGGGCAGGGGGCTGAGACCCAGTACTTC.

To note about this clonotype: A junction boundary mismatches the germline segment, possibly from a read error. The chain carries TRBV7-2 and TRBJ1-4; 8 bases line up with TRBD1. Germline V CDR1 and CDR2: SGHTA, FQGNSA. The CDR3 contains 15 residues. This CDR3 reads CASSSQQGVNENLFF. The CDR3 DNA reads TGTGCCAGCAGCTCTCAACAGGGGGTTAATGAAAACCTGTTTTTT.

This clonotype came up many times. The J gene is TRBJ1-5, the V gene TRBV6-6; weak D call: TRBD1 (5 bases). Germline CDR1 MNHNY, CDR2 SVGAGI (reference sequence). The CDR3 consists of 17 residues. V dropped 6 bases and J dropped 0 bases, with 18 bases sitting between them. The CDR3 loop reads CASSPPGGRNSNQPQHF. The CDR3 DNA reads as TGTGCCAGCAGCCCCCCGGGGGGGAGAAATAGCAATCAGCCCCAGCATTTT.

This clonotype was seen just once. The V and J genes are TRBV2 and TRBJ1-1; no definite D call. Trimming took 1 base from V and 3 from J, leaving 6 bases between them. Per germline, CDR1 SNHLY and CDR2 FYNNEI. The length of the CDR3 is 13 residues. CDR3 loop: CASSEDSYTEAFF. The CDR3 nucleotides are TGTGCCAGCAGTGAAGACTCTTACACTGAAGCTTTCTTT.

This clonotype came up once. V gene TRBV5-1 combines with J gene TRBJ1-1; D not certain. Trimming stripped 1 base from V and 4 bases from J, with 14 bases between. Germline CDR1 is SGHRS and CDR2 is YFSETQ. The CDR3 covers 15 residues. CDR3 protein: CASSLFSALGTEAFF. The DNA of the CDR3 is TGCGCCAGCAGCTTGTTTTCAGCTCTGGGCACTGAAGCTTTCTTT.

This clonotype was counted many times. The V gene is TRBV9, the J gene TRBJ1-2; 7 bases align to TRBD1. Germline V gene data show CDR1 as SGDLS and CDR2 as YYNGEE. This CDR3 has 14 residues. The trim removed 4 bases at V and 4 bases at J, leaving 7 bases unmatched. The DNA for the CDR3 is TGTGCCAGCAGCCCCCAGGGGGGGGGCTATGGCTACACCTTC. Amino acid sequence: CASSPQGGGYGYTF.

This chain connects TRBV19 to TRBJ1-5; possible D gene TRBD1, 5 bases. The CDR3 extends over 13 amino acids. V shed 4 bases and J shed 11 bases, with 15 bases lying between them. Germline CDR1 LNHDA, CDR2 SQIVND (reference sequence). In DNA form, the CDR3 reads TGTGCCAGTAGTAACCAAAGGGGCCTGGCCCAGCATTTT. Its protein product is CASSNQRGLAQHF.